Following are 30 T cell receptor beta chains from one sample sequenced in a study of cytomegalovirus exposure and HLA in healthy donors. The PCR employed 60 Vbeta primers together with 13 Jbeta primers. Some clones are missing from TCRdb's copy, which holds only in-frame ones; the method was immunoSEQ multiplex PCR. Its listing shows about 150,000 clones. Sequences were obtained from PBMCs. Source of these receptors: a woman between 50 and 59 years old in good health and CMV-seronegative.

The chain employs TRBV6-5 and TRBJ2-3, with 14 bases identical to TRBD2. V lost 6 bases, J lost 8 bases, and 7 bases stayed unmatched. CDR3 length: 15 residues. Germline V gene data show CDR1 as MNHEY and CDR2 as SVGAGI. CDR3 DNA sequence: TGTGCCAGCAGCCCCGGGACTAGCGGGGGTTTTACGCAGTATTTT. This gives the protein CASSPGTSGGFTQYF.

The chain links TRBV28 to TRBJ2-7; TRBD1 might be the D (5 bases). CDR1 and CDR2 (germline): MDHEN, SYDVKM. V gave up 6 bases and J gave up 2 bases, with 17 bases separating them. There are 15 residues in the CDR3. The CDR3 DNA is TGTGCCAGCAGCTTCGCGGTTGGGGCCCCCTACGAGCAGTACTTC. The encoded protein is CASSFAVGAPYEQYF.

This sequence joins TRBV7-8 and TRBJ1-2; D is possibly TRBD1 (6 bases). The germline V gene has CDR1 SGHVS and CDR2 FQNEAQ. V was cut by 1 base and J by 3 bases, with 9 bases left in between. This CDR3 spans 14 amino acids. The CDR3 is CASSLGAGDYGYTF. In DNA, the CDR3 is TGTGCCAGCAGCTTAGGGGCAGGGGACTATGGCTACACCTTC.

The chain is built from TRBV5-1 and TRBJ2-2; no clear D gene. This CDR3 comprises 14 residues. V was cut by 8 bases and J by 1 base, with 12 bases left in between. Germline values: CDR1 SGHRS, CDR2 YFSETQ. CDR3 sequence (DNA): TGCGCCAGTACCGCCTACTTGAACACCGGGGAGCTGTTTTTT. Translating gives CASTAYLNTGELFF. Full variable domain (outside the CDR3, taken from reference TRBV5-1 and TRBJ2-2): KAGVTQTPRYLIKTRGQQVTLSCSPISGHRSVSWYQQTPGQGLQFLFEYFSETQRNKGNFPGRFSGRQFSNSRSEMNVSTLELGDSALYLCASTAYLNTGELFFGEGSRLTVL.

The genes are TRBV7-2 and TRBJ2-1, with unresolved D. This CDR3 contains 16 residues. Trimming removed 5 bases from V and 0 bases from J, with 14 bases in between. In germline, CDR1 is SGHTA, CDR2 FQGNSA. CDR3 nucleotide sequence: TGTGCCAGCAGCCGGAGACGCCATGACTCCTACAATGAGCAGTTCTTC. This sequence encodes CASSRRRHDSYNEQFF.

The chain joins TRBV9 to TRBJ1-3, with D perhaps TRBD1 (6 bases). V gave up 0 bases and J gave up 0 bases, with 16 bases separating them. The CDR3 is 18 residues long. The germline V gene has CDR1 SGDLS and CDR2 YYNGEE. The CDR3 is CASSVVPRGPSSGNTIYF. The CDR3 DNA reads TGTGCCAGCAGCGTAGTCCCCAGGGGTCCTAGCTCTGGAAACACCATATATTTT.

The gene calls are TRBV7-3 and TRBJ1-1; a weak D match, TRBD1 (5 bases). The length of the CDR3 is 15 residues. Trimming pared 1 base from V and 4 bases from J, leaving 13 bases between. Germline CDR1 is SGHTA and CDR2 is FQGTGA. CDR3 coding DNA: TGTGCCAGCAGCTTAATACCAGGGTTCAGCACTGAAGCTTTCTTT. Its protein product is CASSLIPGFSTEAFF.

The chain carries TRBV5-6 and TRBJ2-3; the match to TRBD2 covers 10 bases. From germline, CDR1 is SGHDT and CDR2 YYEEEE. V gave up 0 bases and J gave up 2 bases; unmatched junction bases: 6. The CDR3 length is 17 residues. The CDR3 sequence is CASSLAFLAGDTDTQYF. CDR3 DNA: TGTGCCAGCAGCTTGGCCTTTCTAGCGGGGGACACAGATACGCAGTATTTT.

The gene calls are TRBV7-9 and TRBJ1-4; D is possibly TRBD1 (5 bases). CDR3 length: 14 residues. Germline loops: CDR1 SEHNR, CDR2 FQNEAQ (reference sequence). The ends were cut back, 6 bases at V and 8 bases at J, with 16 bases in the middle. This chain's CDR3 is CASSPSAGPEKLFF. CDR3 bases: TGTGCCAGCAGTCCCTCGGCGGGACCGGAAAAACTGTTTTTT.

The chain employs TRBV10-2 and TRBJ2-5, with 7 bases that match TRBD2. The J segment lost 5 bases and the V segment lost 2 bases, leaving 2 bases of the junction unmatched. CDR3 size: 13 residues. From germline, CDR1 is WSHSY and CDR2 SAAADI. The CDR3 DNA reads as TGCGCCAGCAGTGAGCCCGGGGGGGAGACCCAGTACTTC. Translation: CASSEPGGETQYF.

The genes are TRBV11-3 and TRBJ2-1, with TRBD1 as a possible D gene (6 bases). This CDR3 region has 13 residues. Germline-derived CDR1 and CDR2 are SGHNT and YENEEA. V lost 5 bases, J lost 3 bases, and 8 bases lay in between. The CDR3 bases are TGTGCCAGCAGCCCGGACAGCTACAATGAGCAGTTCTTC. Protein sequence: CASSPDSYNEQFF.

The chain carries TRBV18 and TRBJ1-5; D call uncertain. CDR1 is KGHSH, CDR2 LQKENI, per germline. Deletions cut 3 bases from V and 5 bases from J, with 14 bases between. The CDR3 totals 15 residues. CDR3 DNA: TGTGCCAGCTCACCGACCCAGGCGTTGGATCAGCCCCAGCATTTT. This codes for CASSPTQALDQPQHF.

This rearrangement joins TRBV28 to TRBJ2-5; 10 bases match TRBD1. This CDR3 spans 16 amino acids. CDR1 is MDHEN and CDR2 is SYDVKM in the germline V gene. The junction had 7 bases not matched to a gene; V was cut back by 2 bases and J by 4 bases. This CDR3 is CASSLLTGTGVETQYF. CDR3 DNA: TGTGCCAGCAGTTTACTAACCGGGACAGGGGTAGAGACCCAGTACTTC.

The gene calls are TRBV27 and TRBJ2-5; 9 bases are a match to TRBD1. Germline V lookup: CDR1 MNHEY, CDR2 SMNVEV (reference sequence). With V trimmed by 6 bases and J by 5 bases, 4 bases remained unmatched. This CDR3 contains 13 residues. The CDR3 DNA is TGTGCCAGCAGGCTACAGGGGGCGGAGACCCAGTACTTC. As protein: CASRLQGAETQYF.

The gene calls are TRBV7-9 and TRBJ1-5; D gene unclear. The CDR3 is made up of 14 amino acids. Germline V CDR1 and CDR2: SEHNR, FQNEAQ (reference sequence). The V end was cut by 5 bases, the J end by 3 bases, with 11 bases between. CDR3 nucleotides: TGTGCCAGCAGCACCGGGTTAGACAATCAGCCCCAGCATTTT. Translated: CASSTGLDNQPQHF.

V usage is TRBV4-3 and J usage is TRBJ1-3; no clear D. V was shortened by 4 bases and J by 4 bases, with 8 bases between the two germline ends. The CDR3 runs to 13 residues. CDR1 and CDR2 from the germline V gene are LGHNA and YSLEER. In DNA, the CDR3 is TGCGCCAGCAGCCTCAGAGGAGGAAACACCATATATTTT. Its translation: CASSLRGGNTIYF.

This chain uses TRBV28 with TRBJ1-5, with 10 bases aligning to TRBD1. The CDR3 is 16 amino acids. The J segment lost 4 bases and the V segment lost 3 bases, leaving 6 bases of the junction unmatched. Germline V gene lookup returns CDR1 MDHEN and CDR2 SYDVKM. The CDR3 region has the DNA TGTGCCAGCAGTTTCACCGGGACAGGGGCAAATCAGCCCCAGCATTTT. This sequence encodes CASSFTGTGANQPQHF.

The chain recombines TRBV10-3 with TRBJ1-4; 9 bases line up with TRBD1. The CDR3 loop spans 13 amino acids. Germline V CDR1 and CDR2: ENHRY, SYGVKD. V shed 6 bases, J shed 6 bases, and the junction held 2 bases outside the gene matches. The CDR3 reads CAIRRDRDEKLFF. The CDR3 DNA reads as TGTGCCATCAGGAGGGACAGGGATGAAAAACTGTTTTTT.

The V and J genes are TRBV7-9 and TRBJ2-5; 8 bases match TRBD2. In germline, CDR1 is SEHNR, CDR2 FQNEAQ (reference sequence). Trimming cost V 6 bases and J 4 bases; bases outside gene matches: 7. The CDR3 totals 14 residues. The CDR3 reads CASSSGGIGETQYF. The CDR3 DNA is TGTGCCAGCAGTTCGGGAGGGATCGGAGAGACCCAGTACTTC.

This chain connects TRBV5-6 to TRBJ2-5, with D possibly TRBD1 on 6 matching bases. Between the trimmed V and J ends, which lost 0 bases and 6 bases, there was a span of 15 bases. Per germline, CDR1 SGHDT and CDR2 YYEEEE. The CDR3 has 15 amino acids. CDR3 loop: CASSLVTGWEKTQYF. The CDR3 DNA reads TGTGCCAGCAGCTTGGTAACAGGGTGGGAGAAGACCCAGTACTTC.

This chain joins TRBV27 and TRBJ2-3; D unresolved. This CDR3 is 12 amino acids long. V dropped 2 bases and J dropped 8 bases, with 8 bases sitting between them. The germline CDR1 and CDR2 sequences are MNHEY and SMNVEV (reference sequence). This CDR3 is CASSLVGGTQYF. DNA of the CDR3: TGTGCCAGCAGTTTAGTCGGCGGTACGCAGTATTTT.

The rearrangement links TRBV5-1 to TRBJ2-5, with 8 bases identical to TRBD2. Per germline, CDR1 SGHRS and CDR2 YFSETQ. V trimming: 7 bases; J trimming: 5 bases; junction bases outside the gene matches: 10. The CDR3 runs to 14 residues. The DNA for the CDR3 is TGCGCCAGCTCCCCGGGGGGGGCGAGGGAGACCCAGTACTTC. The encoded protein is CASSPGGARETQYF.

This rearrangement joins TRBV4-2 to TRBJ1-6, with D maybe TRBD1 (6 bases). This CDR3 is built from 22 residues. In germline, CDR1 is LGHNA, CDR2 YNFKEQ. V dropped 4 bases and J dropped 0 bases, with 28 bases sitting between them. CDR3 protein: CASSLKLGQHNIPSSYNSPLHF. The CDR3, as DNA: TGTGCCAGCAGCCTAAAACTCGGACAGCATAATATTCCGAGCTCCTATAATTCACCCCTCCACTTT.

The chain recombines TRBV7-8 with TRBJ2-7; 15 nucleotides agree with TRBD2. The V gene's germline CDR1 is SGHVS and CDR2 FQNEAQ. The CDR3 consists of 18 residues. The trim removed 4 bases at V and 3 bases at J, leaving 10 bases unmatched. The DNA for the CDR3 is TGTGCCAGCAGCTCGAGGACTAGCGGGAGGGCCGGGGGCTACGAGCAGTACTTC. This encodes CASSSRTSGRAGGYEQYF.

V usage is TRBV27 and J usage is TRBJ1-1; D remains unclear. The V gene's germline CDR1 is MNHEY and CDR2 SMNVEV (reference sequence). There are 11 residues in the CDR3. V was shortened by 4 bases and J by 9 bases, with 9 bases between the two germline ends. The CDR3 DNA follows: TGTGCCAGCAGTTCCGGGGATAAAGCTTTCTTT. Translation gives CASSSGDKAFF.

The chain has TRBV6-5 and TRBJ1-5, with D uncertain. Germline-derived CDR1 and CDR2 are MNHEY and SVGAGI. Deletions cut 5 bases from V and 2 bases from J, with 7 bases between. The CDR3 loop spans 13 amino acids. In DNA, the CDR3 is TGTGCCAGCAGTGTATTAGGCAATCAGCCCCAGCATTTT. Amino acid sequence: CASSVLGNQPQHF.

The V and J genes are TRBV7-3 and TRBJ2-3; perhaps TRBD2 as D (6 bases). The CDR3 is 14 residues long. Germline assignment: CDR1 SGHTA and CDR2 FQGTGA. Between the trimmed V and J ends, which lost 8 bases and 6 bases, there was a span of 18 bases. CDR3 loop: CASWEEGWEDTQYF. As DNA, the CDR3 is TGTGCCAGCTGGGAGGAGGGATGGGAGGATACGCAGTATTTT. Combining the CDR3 with reference TRBV7-3 and TRBJ2-3 gives the whole variable domain GAGVSQTPSNKVTEKGKYVELRCDPISGHTALYWYRQSLGQGPEFLIYFQGTGAADDSGLPNDRFFAVRPEGSVSTLKIQRTERGDSAVYLCASWEEGWEDTQYFGPGTRLTVL.

The gene calls are TRBV11-2 and TRBJ1-1; 9 bases match TRBD1. From germline, CDR1 is SGHAT and CDR2 FQNNGV. Trimming cost V 7 bases and J 5 bases; bases outside gene matches: 8. The CDR3 covers 14 residues. The CDR3 nucleotides are TGTGCCAGCATGATACAGGGGGCGGGTACTGAAGCTTTCTTT. Translating gives CASMIQGAGTEAFF.

This chain links TRBV4-3 with TRBJ1-2, with TRBD1 matching over 8 bases. V dropped 4 bases and J dropped 0; count of bases not matched to a gene: 7. Germline V gene sequence: CDR1 LGHNA, CDR2 YSLEER. This CDR3 has 16 residues. CDR3 nucleotide sequence: TGCGCCAGCAGCCGAGGGGACAGGTTCGCTAACTATGGCTACACCTTC. Translation: CASSRGDRFANYGYTF.

CDR3 sequence reads: CASSVEGGTEAFF. The DNA of the CDR3 is TGTGCCAGCAGTGTGGAAGGGGGAACTGAAGCTTTCTTT. The chain combines TRBV6-5 with TRBJ1-1; TRBD1 might be the D (6 bases). In germline, CDR1 is MNHEY, CDR2 SVGAGI. CDR3 length: 13 residues. Trimming removed 5 bases from V and 5 bases from J, with 12 bases in between.